These 5 T cell receptor beta chains originate from one sample sequenced in a study of radiotherapy plus CTLA-4 blockade in lung cancer. Method: immunoSEQ multiplex PCR; TCRdb's copy keeps in-frame clones and lacks some. The repertoire holds 95,000 to 150,000 clones, with over 80% as singletons. The material was peripheral blood, obtained from a patient treated with radiotherapy plus ipilimumab. Receptors originate from a human donor with non-small cell lung cancer that progressed on radiotherapy plus ipilimumab.

This rearrangement joins TRBV4-1 to TRBJ2-3, with D maybe TRBD1 (6 bases). The germline CDR1 and CDR2 sequences are MGHRA and YSYEKL. V was cut by 2 bases and J by 4 bases, with 13 bases left in between. CDR3 length: 15 amino acids. Here the CDR3 DNA reads TGCGCCAGCAGCCAAATACAGGGTTTGCCAGATACGCAGTATTTT. Its protein is CASSQIQGLPDTQYF.

The chain links TRBV19 to TRBJ1-5, with TRBD1 identical over 7 bases. Germline loops: CDR1 LNHDA, CDR2 SQIVND (reference sequence). V shed 5 bases and J 9 bases; nucleotides not matched to a gene: 10. This CDR3 has 14 residues. The CDR3 sequence is CASSDSGRGMPQHF. The CDR3 nucleotides read TGTGCCAGTAGTGACTCCGGCAGGGGGATGCCCCAGCATTTT. The variable domain in full, completed from reference TRBV19 and TRBJ1-5, reads DGGITQSPKYLFRKEGQNVTLSCEQNLNHDAMYWYRQDPGQGLRLIYYSQIVNDFQKGDIAEGYSVSREKKESFPLTVTSAQKNPTAFYLCASSDSGRGMPQHFGDGTRLSIL.

The rearrangement joins TRBV5-6 to TRBJ2-3; D is unclear. The CDR3 sequence is 14 residues long. CDR1 is SGHDT and CDR2 is YYEEEE in the germline V gene. Trimming took 5 bases from V and 1 from J, leaving 11 bases between them. The CDR3 spells CASRSVWGTDTQYF. CDR3 nucleotides: TGTGCCAGCAGGTCTGTCTGGGGCACAGATACGCAGTATTTT.

This clone appeared a single time. The rearrangement links TRBV18 to TRBJ2-2, with D unresolved. The germline V gene has CDR1 KGHSH and CDR2 LQKENI. This CDR3 has 15 amino acids. Trimming left V 5 bases short and J 0 bases short, with 10 bases between. DNA of the CDR3: TGTGCCAGCTCATGGCAGGCTCCGAACACCGGGGAGCTGTTTTTT. It encodes CASSWQAPNTGELFF.

This clone was seen more than once but under ten times. This sequence joins TRBV9 and TRBJ1-3; no definite D call. The CDR3 sequence is 14 residues long. The germline gives CDR1 SGDLS, CDR2 YYNGEE. V shed 4 bases and J shed 1 base, with 9 bases lying between them. This CDR3 is CASSSDISGNTIYF. DNA for the CDR3: TGTGCCAGCAGCTCCGATATATCTGGAAACACCATATATTTT. The entire variable domain, with the rest obtained from reference TRBV9 and TRBJ1-3, is as follows: DSGVTQTPKHLITATGQRVTLRCSPRSGDLSVYWYQQSLDQGLQFLIQYYNGEERAKGNILERFSAQQFPDLHSELNLSSLELGDSALYFCASSSDISGNTIYFGEGSWLTVV.